The clone carrying this TCR beta chain was seen more than once but under ten times. Antigen unknown. The sample originates from a study of T cell repertoires in cytomegalovirus infection. Overall study context: Both CMV infection and a matching HLA type were indicated by public TCR beta signatures.

Study-level points and caveats: HLA-C-restricted CMV clonotypes gave the most frequent clonotype in two of eight donors. Of the TCR beta families, the public ones yielded a cumulative frequency that identified carriers of CMV plus the relevant HLA.

Germline values: CDR1 MNHNS, CDR2 SASEGT. The V end was cut by 5 bases, the J end by 4 bases, with 23 bases between. This CDR3 contains 18 residues. TCRdb reprocessed the reads with MiXCR, giving one entry per CDR3 protein. The profile shows hundreds of thousands of distinct CDR3 sequences, about 40% of them singletons. The TCR sequence derives from a human donor in good health (CMV status not recorded). Some clones in this sample may be carry-over from other donors' samples. The V call is TRBV6-1, the J call TRBJ2-2; perhaps TRBD1 as D (8 bases). The sequenced material came from PBMCs. The CDR3 region is CASSILPTTGGGTGELFF. The CDR3 coding sequence is TGTGCCAGCAGTATCTTACCTACTACAGGGGGGGGCACCGGGGAGCTGTTTTTT.